The clone carrying this T cell receptor beta chain was observed a single time. The entry originates in a study of blood T cell repertoires in COVID-19. At the level of the study: The origin of the acute and convalescent COVID-19 samples was the United States, Italy and Spain. PBMCs, B-cell-depleted T cells, or T cells provided the cDNA or gDNA that made up the material.

Germline-derived CDR1 and CDR2 are SGHDT and YYEEEE. V lost 3 bases to trimming and J lost 4 bases, with 11 bases between them. CDR3 length equals 13 residues. In the study's own analysis: Nucleated cell number was recorded as an estimate derived from reference gene primer amplification. TCRdb keeps only in-frame clones here, not all; method: immunoSEQ multiplex PCR. V, J and clone size reflect that table, while D and trimming were determined from the DNA. The top ten hold 10% of the sample, which has 130,000 or so clones, approximately 89% seen once. The genes are TRBV5-6 and TRBJ2-7, with no clear D. This sequence was found in a man aged 50-59 years with acute or convalescent COVID-19. Sequencing was performed on peripheral blood. DNA of the CDR3: TGTGCCAGCAGCTACGGTCGCCGTTACGAGCAGTACTTC. Translation gives CASSYGRRYEQYF.